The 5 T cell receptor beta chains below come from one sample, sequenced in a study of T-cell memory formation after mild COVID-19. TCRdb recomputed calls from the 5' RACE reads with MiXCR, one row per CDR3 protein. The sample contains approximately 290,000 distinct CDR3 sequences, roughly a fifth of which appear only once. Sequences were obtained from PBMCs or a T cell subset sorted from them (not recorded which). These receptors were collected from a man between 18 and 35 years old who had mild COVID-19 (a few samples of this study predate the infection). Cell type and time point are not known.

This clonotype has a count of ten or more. The CDR3 sequence is CASSSQGGLETQYF. CDR3 nucleotides: TGTGCCAGCAGTTCACAGGGGGGGCTGGAGACCCAGTACTTC. This rearrangement joins TRBV12-3 or TRBV12-4 to TRBJ2-5, with D possibly matching TRBD1 (8 bases). Trimming took 4 bases from V and 5 from J, leaving 14 bases between them. This CDR3 contains 14 residues.

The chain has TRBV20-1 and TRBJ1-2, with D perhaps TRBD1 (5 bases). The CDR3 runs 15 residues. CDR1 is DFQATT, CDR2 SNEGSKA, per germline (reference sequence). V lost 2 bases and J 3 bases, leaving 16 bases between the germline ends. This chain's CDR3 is CSARKLEVGDYGYTF. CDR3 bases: TGCAGTGCTAGAAAATTGGAGGTGGGGGACTATGGCTACACCTTC.

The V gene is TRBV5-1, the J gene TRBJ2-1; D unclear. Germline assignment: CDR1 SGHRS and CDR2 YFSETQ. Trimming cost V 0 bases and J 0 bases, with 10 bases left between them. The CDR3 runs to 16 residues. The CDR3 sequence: CASSLDPRLSYNEQFF. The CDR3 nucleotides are TGCGCCAGCAGCTTGGACCCCCGCCTCTCCTACAATGAGCAGTTCTTC.

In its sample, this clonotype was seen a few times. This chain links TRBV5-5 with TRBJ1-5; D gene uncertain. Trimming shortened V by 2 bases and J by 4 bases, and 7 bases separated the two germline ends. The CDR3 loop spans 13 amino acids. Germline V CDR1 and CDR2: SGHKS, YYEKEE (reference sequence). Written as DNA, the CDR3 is TGTGCCAGCAGCTTCGAAGGAAATCAGCCCCAGCATTTT. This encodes CASSFEGNQPQHF.

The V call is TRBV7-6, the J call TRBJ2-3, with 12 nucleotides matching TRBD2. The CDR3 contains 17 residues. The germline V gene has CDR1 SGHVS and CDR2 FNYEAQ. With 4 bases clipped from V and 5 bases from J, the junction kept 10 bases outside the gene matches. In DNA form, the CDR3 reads TGTGCCAGCAGCTCAAACGGCCTAGCGGGGGGGCAAGATACGCAGTATTTT. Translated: CASSSNGLAGGQDTQYF.